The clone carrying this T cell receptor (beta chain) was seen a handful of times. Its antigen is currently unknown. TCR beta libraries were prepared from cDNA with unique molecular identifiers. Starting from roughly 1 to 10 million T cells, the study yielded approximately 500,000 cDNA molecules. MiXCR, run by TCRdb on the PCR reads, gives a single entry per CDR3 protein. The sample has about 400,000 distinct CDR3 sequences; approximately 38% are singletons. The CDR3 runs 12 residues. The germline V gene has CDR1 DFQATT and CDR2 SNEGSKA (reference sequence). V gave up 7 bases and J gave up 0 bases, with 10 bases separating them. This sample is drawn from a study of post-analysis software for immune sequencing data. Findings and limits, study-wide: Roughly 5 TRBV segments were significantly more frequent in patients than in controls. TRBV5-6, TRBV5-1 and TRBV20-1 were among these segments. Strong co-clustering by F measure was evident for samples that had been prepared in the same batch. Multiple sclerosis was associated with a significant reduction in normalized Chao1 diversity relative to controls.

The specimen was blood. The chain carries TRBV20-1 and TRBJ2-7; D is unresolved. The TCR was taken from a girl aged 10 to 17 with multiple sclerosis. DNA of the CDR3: TGCAGTGTTTTGTCCAGCTCCTACGAGCAGTACTTC. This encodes CSVLSSSYEQYF.